The next 13 T cell receptor beta chains were all read from a single sample in a study of OX40 agonist ivuxolimab in advanced cancers. TCRdb's copy holds only in-frame clones and misses some; the assay was immunoSEQ multiplex PCR. Here the sample spans 70,000 to 95,000 clones, approximately 88% being singletons. The input for sequencing was CD4+ or CD8+ T cells sorted from blood, taken in a trial of the OX40 agonist ivuxolimab. The source is an adult with an advanced solid tumor such as melanoma, head and neck, liver or kidney cancer.

The rearrangement joins TRBV5-5 to TRBJ2-7; unclear D gene. The CDR3 loop spans 13 amino acids. Per the germline V gene, CDR1 is SGHKS and CDR2 is YYEKEE (reference sequence). Trimming left V 0 bases short and J 4 bases short, with 8 bases between. CDR3 in DNA: TGTGCCAGCAGCTTGGAGGGTCGGTACGAGCAGTACTTC. As protein: CASSLEGRYEQYF.

The CDR3 loop is CATSRDTEGRKLFF. Here the CDR3 DNA reads TGTGCCACCAGCAGAGATACGGAAGGGAGAAAACTGTTTTTT. The V and J genes are TRBV15 and TRBJ1-4; the D is unclear. The V end lost 0 bases, the J end lost 10 bases, and 12 bases lay between the germline ends. Germline assignment: CDR1 LNHNV and CDR2 YYDKDF (reference sequence). This CDR3 has 14 amino acids.

The chain couples TRBV18 to TRBJ1-1; no firm D call. Germline V gives CDR1 KGHSH, CDR2 LQKENI. The length of the CDR3 is 14 residues. V lost 0 bases and J 7 bases, leaving 12 bases between the germline ends. CDR3 loop: CASSPPPHGDEAFF. The CDR3 coding sequence is TGTGCCAGCTCACCACCACCCCACGGGGATGAAGCTTTCTTT. Together with reference TRBV18 and TRBJ1-1, the CDR3 gives the full variable domain: NAGVMQNPRHLVRRRGQEARLRCSPMKGHSHVYWYRQLPEEGLKFMVYLQKENIIDESGMPKERFSAEFPKEGPSILRIQQVVRGDSAAYFCASSPPPHGDEAFFGQGTRLTVV.

The J gene is TRBJ2-2, the V gene TRBV7-2, with a possible D match to TRBD1 (6 bases). The V end lost 8 bases, the J end lost 4 bases, and 11 bases lay between the germline ends. The CDR3 extends over 13 amino acids. From germline, CDR1 is SGHTA and CDR2 FQGNSA. The CDR3 DNA reads TGTGCCAGCGGTTCCAGGGGCACCGGGGAGCTGTTTTTT. It specifies CASGSRGTGELFF.

V is TRBV5-4 and J is TRBJ2-1; D might be TRBD1 (6 bases). Germline CDR1 SGHNT, CDR2 YYREEE (reference sequence). This CDR3 comprises 16 residues. The ends were cut back, 7 bases at V and 3 bases at J, with 20 bases in the middle. CDR3 amino acids: CASLSRGRDHYNEQFF. CDR3 DNA: TGTGCCAGCCTAAGCAGGGGACGAGACCACTACAATGAGCAGTTCTTC.

V is TRBV27 and J is TRBJ2-2; D is possibly TRBD2 (6 bases). V was trimmed by 2 bases and J by 2 bases, leaving 18 bases between them. Germline V gives CDR1 MNHEY, CDR2 SMNVEV (reference sequence). This CDR3 region has 18 residues. CDR3 loop: CASSLSPASVGNTGELFF. In DNA form, the CDR3 reads TGTGCCAGCAGTTTAAGTCCGGCTAGCGTTGGTAACACCGGGGAGCTGTTTTTT.

The chain combines TRBV4-2 with TRBJ2-7; 10 bases map to TRBD2. CDR3 size: 15 residues. CDR1 and CDR2 (germline): LGHNA, YNFKEQ. V shed 1 base, J shed 7 bases, and the junction held 7 bases outside the gene matches. CDR3 in amino acids: CASSQGASGSREQYF. The CDR3 DNA is TGTGCCAGCAGCCAAGGAGCTAGCGGGAGTAGGGAGCAGTACTTC.

V is TRBV19 and J is TRBJ1-1, with unresolved D. This CDR3 contains 16 residues. With 7 bases removed from V and 0 bases from J, the gap between germline ends came to 18 bases. Germline-derived CDR1 and CDR2 are LNHDA and SQIVND (reference sequence). CDR3 coding DNA: TGTGCCAGTATACCTAGCGGAGACGGAATGAACACTGAAGCTTTCTTT. Its protein product is CASIPSGDGMNTEAFF.

The chain recombines TRBV6-5 with TRBJ1-2; possible D gene TRBD1, 5 bases. V was pared by 0 bases and J by 0 bases, with 5 bases between. The CDR3 has 14 residues. CDR1 and CDR2 from the germline V gene are MNHEY and SVGAGI. The CDR3 region has the DNA TGTGCCAGCAGTTACTCGGACACTAACTATGGCTACACCTTC. Its translation: CASSYSDTNYGYTF.

CDR3 residues: CSGKGPRNTEAFF. The CDR3 DNA reads as TGCAGCGGGAAAGGCCCTCGGAACACTGAAGCTTTCTTT. The chain joins TRBV29-1 to TRBJ1-1; no definite D call. Per germline, CDR1 SQVTM and CDR2 ANQGSEA. This CDR3 is built from 13 residues. The germline V and J ends were trimmed by 7 bases and 1 base, with 13 bases remaining between them.

This chain links TRBV5-4 with TRBJ2-7; perhaps TRBD2 as D (5 bases). This CDR3 is 15 amino acids long. Germline loops: CDR1 SGHNT, CDR2 YYREEE (reference sequence). Trimming took 4 bases from V and 5 from J, leaving 19 bases between them. The CDR3: CASSQDVALENEQYF. DNA for the CDR3: TGTGCCAGCAGCCAAGATGTCGCACTAGAAAACGAGCAGTACTTC.

The chain joins TRBV5-1 to TRBJ2-1; 15 bases are shared with TRBD2. V shed 4 bases, J shed 4 bases, and the junction held 3 bases outside the gene matches. Germline assignment: CDR1 SGHRS and CDR2 YFSETQ. The length of the CDR3 is 16 residues. CDR3 DNA sequence: TGCGCCAGCAGCCCCGGACTAGCGGGGGGGTACAATGAGCAGTTCTTC. Encoded protein: CASSPGLAGGYNEQFF.

The CDR3: CAISAQGGGELFF. The CDR3 nucleotides read TGTGCCATCAGTGCACAGGGCGGCGGGGAGCTGTTTTTT. The rearrangement uses TRBV10-3 and TRBJ2-2; possible D gene TRBD1, 6 bases. Looked up from germline, CDR1 is ENHRY and CDR2 is SYGVKD. V was clipped by 4 bases and J by 7 bases, with 10 bases between them. The length of the CDR3 is 13 residues.